This is a list of T cell receptor beta chains from one sample in a study of T cell responses to AZD1222 COVID-19 vaccine. Sequencing used immunoSEQ multiplex PCR; TCRdb keeps in-frame clones, though not all of them. Here the sample spans 130,000 or so clones, over 80% being singletons. This specimen was peripheral blood, taken on day 0 of AZD1222 vaccination. The receptors derive from an adult in good health. The CDR3 runs from the conserved cysteine through the conserved F or W. The D gene is left open where the match is weak. Size values are once, few and many counts, or a class for expanded clones, and some rows have none.

DNA: TGTGCCAGCAGTACCTCGGGGCTAGTAGAGACCCAGTACTTC
CDR3: CASSTSGLVETQYF
J: TRBJ2-5
V: TRBV27
size: -
D: -

DNA: TGTGCCAGCAGTTACTCGGAACTGGGGGATGAAAAACTGTTTTTT
CDR3: CASSYSELGDEKLFF
J: TRBJ1-4
V: TRBV6-5
size: -
D: -

DNA: TGTGCCAGCAGCCAAAGACTAGCGGGAGTCACCTACAATGAGCAGTTCTTC
CDR3: CASSQRLAGVTYNEQFF
J: TRBJ2-1
V: TRBV7-8
size: -
D: TRBD2

DNA: TGCGCCAGCAGCCCCCGGGTGGGGAGGGCCACTGAGCAGTTCTTC
CDR3: CASSPRVGRATEQFF
J: TRBJ2-1
V: TRBV5-1
size: -
D: TRBD2

DNA: TGCGCCAGCAGCATGACCGGGACAGTGAACACCGGGGAGCTGTTTTTT
CDR3: CASSMTGTVNTGELFF
J: TRBJ2-2
V: TRBV4-1
size: -
D: TRBD1

DNA: TGCGCCAGCAGCTTGAGTTCCCAAACTGGAAACACCATATATTTT
CDR3: CASSLSSQTGNTIYF
J: TRBJ1-3
V: TRBV5-1
size: -
D: -

DNA: TGTGCCAGCAGTCCACTAGCGAACACCGGGGAGCTGTTTTTT
CDR3: CASSPLANTGELFF
J: TRBJ2-2
V: TRBV14
size: once
D: -

DNA: TGTGCCAGCTCACCTGACAGGGTATTACGAGGCTACACCTTC
CDR3: CASSPDRVLRGYTF
J: TRBJ1-2
V: TRBV18
size: -
D: TRBD1

DNA: TGTGCCAGCAGCTTCCCCGGGACAGGGAACACTGAAGCTTTCTTT
CDR3: CASSFPGTGNTEAFF
J: TRBJ1-1
V: TRBV7-9
size: -
D: TRBD1

DNA: TGTGCCAGCACCCGGCGGCTAGCGGGAGATACGCAGTATTTT
CDR3: CASTRRLAGDTQYF
J: TRBJ2-3
V: TRBV27
size: -
D: TRBD2

DNA: TGCAGCGCCTACAGGGGGGGGGAGCAGTACTTC
CDR3: CSAYRGGEQYF
J: TRBJ2-7
V: TRBV29-1
size: -
D: -

DNA: TGTGCCAGCAGCAGACTTCCGGGTACTTCAACGAGGGAGCAGTACTTC
CDR3: CASSRLPGTSTREQYF
J: TRBJ2-7
V: TRBV11-2
size: -
D: -

DNA: TGTGCCAGCAGGTCACAGGGGAACTATGGCTACACCTTC
CDR3: CASRSQGNYGYTF
J: TRBJ1-2
V: TRBV6-5
size: few
D: TRBD1

DNA: TGTGCCAGCAGCCCCTGGGGCAGCGGACCCACCGGGGAGCTGTTTTTT
CDR3: CASSPWGSGPTGELFF
J: TRBJ2-2
V: TRBV7-9
size: -
D: -

DNA: TGTGCCAGCAACCCGCGGGCTAGCGGACGGGGGGAGCAGTTCTTC
CDR3: CASNPRASGRGEQFF
J: TRBJ2-1
V: TRBV11-2
size: -
D: TRBD2

DNA: TGTGCCAGCAGCTTAGCGTTTCTAGCGGGGAACCCTAGCACAGATACGCAGTATTTT
CDR3: CASSLAFLAGNPSTDTQYF
J: TRBJ2-3
V: TRBV7-9
size: -
D: TRBD2

DNA: TGCAGCGTTGCCGCGGGAGGGGGCACAGATACGCAGTATTTT
CDR3: CSVAAGGGTDTQYF
J: TRBJ2-3
V: TRBV29-1
size: -
D: TRBD2

DNA: TGCGCCAGCAGCTTGGCTCTAGCGGCCCACAATGAGCAGTTCTTC
CDR3: CASSLALAAHNEQFF
J: TRBJ2-1
V: TRBV5-1
size: -
D: TRBD2

DNA: TGTGCCAGCGGAAGTCTGGGGGGAGGCCCGAACACCGGGGAGCTGTTTTTT
CDR3: CASGSLGGGPNTGELFF
J: TRBJ2-2
V: TRBV11-2
size: -
D: -

DNA: TGCGCCAGCAGCTTTATTCTCGATGTGGGCAATCAGCCCCAGCATTTT
CDR3: CASSFILDVGNQPQHF
J: TRBJ1-5
V: TRBV5-1
size: -
D: -

DNA: TGCGCCAGCAGCTTTGACGGGGGAAACACTGAAGCTTTCTTT
CDR3: CASSFDGGNTEAFF
J: TRBJ1-1
V: TRBV5-1
size: -
D: -

DNA: TGTGCCAGCAGACTGGCGGGGTCGGCGAACACCGGGGAGCTGTTTTTT
CDR3: CASRLAGSANTGELFF
J: TRBJ2-2
V: TRBV7-9
size: -
D: -

DNA: TGTGCCAGCAGTTTGACAGGGAGCGTAGGTTCACCCCTCCACTTT
CDR3: CASSLTGSVGSPLHF
J: TRBJ1-6
V: TRBV6-5
size: -
D: TRBD1

DNA: TGTGCCAGCCGACTAGCGGGAGTGGCCGGGGAGCTGTTTTTT
CDR3: CASRLAGVAGELFF
J: TRBJ2-2
V: TRBV6-5
size: -
D: TRBD2

DNA: TGTGCCAGTATGAGAGGGACTAGCGGTTTCACCGGGGAGCTGTTTTTT
CDR3: CASMRGTSGFTGELFF
J: TRBJ2-2
V: TRBV19
size: -
D: TRBD2

DNA: TGTGCCATCAGTGCCCCCGAGGACAGGGTCTACAATGAGCAGTTCTTC
CDR3: CAISAPEDRVYNEQFF
J: TRBJ2-1
V: TRBV10-3
size: once
D: TRBD1

DNA: TGTGCCAGCAGTTTATCAGGGGGCGAGCAGTACTTC
CDR3: CASSLSGGEQYF
J: TRBJ2-7
V: TRBV6-5
size: few
D: TRBD1

DNA: TGCGCCAGCAGCCAAGCTACAGGGGCCAACTATGGCTACACCTTC
CDR3: CASSQATGANYGYTF
J: TRBJ1-2
V: TRBV4-1
size: -
D: TRBD1

DNA: TGTGCCAGCAGCCCCAATGTCGGGGTAACTGAAGCTTTCTTT
CDR3: CASSPNVGVTEAFF
J: TRBJ1-1
V: TRBV7-3
size: -
D: -

DNA: TGTGCCAGCTCGCCTTTTACTAGCGGGGTCCACAATGAGCAGTTCTTC
CDR3: CASSPFTSGVHNEQFF
J: TRBJ2-1
V: TRBV18
size: -
D: TRBD2

DNA: TGTGCCAGCAGCTTGGGGGCAGGGGGAATTGAGACCCAGTACTTC
CDR3: CASSLGAGGIETQYF
J: TRBJ2-5
V: TRBV5-8
size: -
D: TRBD1

DNA: TGTGCCAGCAAAGGGGTGGAAGACTATGGCTACACCTTC
CDR3: CASKGVEDYGYTF
J: TRBJ1-2
V: TRBV12-3/TRBV12-4
size: -
D: -

DNA: TGTGCCAGCAGCTTGAGCAGGGGAGGCACTGAAGCTTTCTTT
CDR3: CASSLSRGGTEAFF
J: TRBJ1-1
V: TRBV7-2
size: -
D: -

DNA: TGCGCCAGCAGCTTGGGCACTAGCGGGACCCCCGGGGTGCAGTACTTC
CDR3: CASSLGTSGTPGVQYF
J: TRBJ2-7
V: TRBV5-1
size: once
D: TRBD2

DNA: TGCGCCAGCAGCTTGGAGCTAGCGGGAGGGCGGGCGACCCAGTACTTC
CDR3: CASSLELAGGRATQYF
J: TRBJ2-5
V: TRBV5-1
size: -
D: TRBD2

DNA: TGTGCCAGTAGTATCTCGGGCAGGGGGCGACTTAATCAGCCCCAGCATTTT
CDR3: CASSISGRGRLNQPQHF
J: TRBJ1-5
V: TRBV19
size: -
D: TRBD1

DNA: TGTGCCATCAGGGCAGGGGTCATGAACACTGAAGCTTTCTTT
CDR3: CAIRAGVMNTEAFF
J: TRBJ1-1
V: TRBV10-3
size: -
D: -

DNA: TGTGCCAGCAGTCCTAGGACAGGCAGGCGCTACGAGCAGTACTTC
CDR3: CASSPRTGRRYEQYF
J: TRBJ2-7
V: TRBV28
size: -
D: TRBD1

DNA: TGTGCCAGCAGCTTAGGGGGACAGTACGAGCAGTACTTC
CDR3: CASSLGGQYEQYF
J: TRBJ2-7
V: TRBV7-3
size: -
D: TRBD1

DNA: TGTGCTAGTGGTTGGACGGGACAGGAGAGCTCTGGAAACACCATATATTTT
CDR3: CASGWTGQESSGNTIYF
J: TRBJ1-3
V: TRBV12-5
size: -
D: TRBD1

DNA: TGCGCCAGCAGTCAATCGGGGACTCCGGACTCCTACAATGAGCAGTTCTTC
CDR3: CASSQSGTPDSYNEQFF
J: TRBJ2-1
V: TRBV23-1
size: -
D: -

DNA: TGTGCCAGCAGCTGGACAGGGGACGCCGGAAACACCATATATTTT
CDR3: CASSWTGDAGNTIYF
J: TRBJ1-3
V: TRBV13
size: -
D: TRBD1

DNA: TGTGCCAGCAGTTCACGGGACTCTAACTACGAGCAGTACTTC
CDR3: CASSSRDSNYEQYF
J: TRBJ2-7
V: TRBV6-1
size: -
D: -

DNA: TGTGCCAGCAGCTTAGGCCCGACAGGGGAACATTCACCCCTCCACTTT
CDR3: CASSLGPTGEHSPLHF
J: TRBJ1-6
V: TRBV7-8
size: -
D: TRBD1

DNA: TGTGCCACCCAGGACAGGGTTAGGGAGAATCAGCCCCAGCATTTT
CDR3: CATQDRVRENQPQHF
J: TRBJ1-5
V: TRBV10-3
size: -
D: TRBD1

DNA: TGCGCCAGCAGCCCGGGACAGGGAGCGCGTGGGGATGGCTACACCTTC
CDR3: CASSPGQGARGDGYTF
J: TRBJ1-2
V: TRBV5-1
size: few
D: TRBD1

DNA: TGCAGTGCTGAAATAGGGGAGACCCAGTACTTC
CDR3: CSAEIGETQYF
J: TRBJ2-5
V: TRBV20-1
size: -
D: -

DNA: TGTGCCAGCAGCTTAGCCGGAAAGTTTGGAGCTTTCTTT
CDR3: CASSLAGKFGAFF
J: TRBJ1-1
V: TRBV7-2
size: once
D: -